These 31 T cell receptor beta chains share one sample of origin, sequenced in a study of beta chain features in type 1 diabetes. The study reverse transcribed the entire isolated RNA, so it sequenced expressed TCRB transcripts. Repertoires were generated with immunoSEQ multiplex PCR, while TCRdb's copy carries only in-frame clones and drops some. The data contain hundreds of thousands of clones, 15% to 19% of them singletons. The sequenced sample consisted of naive CD4+ T cells from blood. These receptors were taken from a man aged 18 to 29 in good health.

This chain joins TRBV7-9 and TRBJ1-1; D unclear. V was cut by 1 base and J by 5 bases, with 11 bases left in between. Germline CDR1 and CDR2: SEHNR and FQNEAQ (reference sequence). The CDR3 is made up of 14 amino acids. In DNA, the CDR3 is TGTGCCAGCAGCTTAGGGGGAGGGTATACTGAAGCTTTCTTT. This gives the protein CASSLGGGYTEAFF. Supplemented by reference TRBV7-9 and TRBJ1-1, the full variable domain reads DTGVSQNPRHKITKRGQNVTFRCDPISEHNRLYWYRQTLGQGPEFLTYFQNEAQLEKSRLLSDRFSAERPKGSFSTLEIQRTEQGDSAMYLCASSLGGGYTEAFFGQGTRLTVV.

The genes are TRBV29-1 and TRBJ2-2, with a possible D match to TRBD1 (6 bases). V lost 4 bases and J 2 bases, leaving 11 bases between the germline ends. The CDR3 is 14 residues long. The germline V gene has CDR1 SQVTM and CDR2 ANQGSEA. This chain's CDR3 is CSVGVQGNTGELFF. The DNA for the CDR3 is TGCAGCGTTGGTGTACAGGGAAACACCGGGGAGCTGTTTTTT.

The V gene is TRBV18, the J gene TRBJ2-4; D unclear. The germline V and J ends were trimmed by 6 bases and 2 bases, with 11 bases remaining between them. Germline V gene lookup returns CDR1 KGHSH and CDR2 LQKENI. This CDR3 is built from 14 residues. The CDR3 protein is CASSVVIPKNIQYF. In nucleotides, the CDR3 is TGTGCCAGCTCTGTCGTTATTCCCAAAAACATTCAGTACTTC.

This clone was counted ten times or more. CDR3 in DNA: TGTGCCAGCAGCTTAGGGACAGGGAGCTCCTACGAGCAGTACTTC. This translates into CASSLGTGSSYEQYF. The V and J genes are TRBV7-2 and TRBJ2-7; 8 nucleotides match TRBD1. CDR3 size: 15 residues. J lost 0 bases, V lost 1 base, and 2 bases had no gene match. Germline CDR1 SGHTA, CDR2 FQGNSA.

V is TRBV11-2 and J is TRBJ2-1; the D gene could be TRBD1 or TRBD2 (5 bases each). Between the trimmed V and J ends, which lost 5 bases and 4 bases, there was a span of 15 bases. From germline, CDR1 is SGHAT and CDR2 FQNNGV. This CDR3 is built from 15 residues. The CDR3 protein is CASSRPGRRYNEQFF. CDR3 nucleotides: TGTGCCAGCAGCCGTCCGGGGCGCAGATACAATGAGCAGTTCTTC.

The chain couples TRBV6-6 to TRBJ2-3, with D possibly being TRBD2 (6 bases). CDR1 and CDR2 (germline): MNHNY, SVGAGI (reference sequence). Deletions cut 2 bases from V and 6 bases from J, with 18 bases between. The CDR3 is 16 residues long. The CDR3 DNA follows: TGTGCCAGCAGTTACCACAGGCTCTCCGGAGGGGATACGCAGTATTTT. This gives the protein CASSYHRLSGGDTQYF.

This clone was detected a few times. The chain recombines TRBV30 with TRBJ2-4, with D maybe TRBD1 (7 bases). This CDR3 contains 14 residues. The V gene's germline CDR1 is GTSNPN and CDR2 SVGIG (reference sequence). V lost 4 bases, J lost 6 bases, and 16 bases lay in between. CDR3 DNA sequence: TGTGCCTGGACTATCGGGGGACAGCCAAACATTCAGTACTTC. This encodes CAWTIGGQPNIQYF.

This clone was observed a handful of times. The rearrangement links TRBV2 to TRBJ2-3; TRBD2 agrees at 8 bases. The germline V gene encodes CDR1 SNHLY and CDR2 FYNNEI. V gave up 8 bases and J gave up 4 bases; unmatched junction bases: 8. The CDR3 covers 14 residues. Here the CDR3 DNA reads TGTGCCAGCGCGGCGGGGGGCACTTCAGATACGCAGTATTTT. It encodes CASAAGGTSDTQYF.

The gene calls are TRBV6-5 and TRBJ1-1, with D unclear. Trimming removed 2 bases at V and 6 bases at J, with 16 bases between. The CDR3 is 15 residues long. CDR1 and CDR2 from the germline V gene are MNHEY and SVGAGI. The CDR3 loop is CASSYGRVGFSEAFF. The CDR3 region has the DNA TGTGCCAGCAGTTACGGGAGGGTCGGGTTTTCTGAAGCTTTCTTT.

This clone was found a few times. The V and J genes are TRBV2 and TRBJ2-1; D is undetermined. Germline V gives CDR1 SNHLY, CDR2 FYNNEI. V was clipped by 4 bases and J by 9 bases, with 13 bases between them. This CDR3 comprises 13 residues. In DNA form, the CDR3 reads TGTGCCAGCAGTGTCCAGGAGAGTTCTGAGCAGTTCTTC. Translation: CASSVQESSEQFF.

This clone has more than one count but fewer than ten. The genes are TRBV5-1 and TRBJ1-1, with D possibly TRBD1 on 5 matching bases. The V end lost 3 bases, the J end lost 1 base, and 16 bases lay between the germline ends. Germline V gene sequence: CDR1 SGHRS, CDR2 YFSETQ. The CDR3 runs to 16 residues. In nucleotides, the CDR3 is TGCGCCAGCAGCTCGAAACCGGGACCGACGAACACTGAAGCTTTCTTT. Translation gives CASSSKPGPTNTEAFF.

The rearrangement joins TRBV28 to TRBJ1-2, with a weak D call TRBD1 (6 bases). The CDR3 extends over 12 amino acids. Trimming left V 4 bases short and J 8 bases short, with 11 bases between. The germline V gene has CDR1 MDHEN and CDR2 SYDVKM. The CDR3 sequence: CASSSQGRGYTF. The CDR3 coding sequence is TGTGCCAGCAGTTCACAGGGTCGAGGCTACACCTTC.

The chain joins TRBV5-4 to TRBJ2-5, with TRBD2 as a possible D gene (5 bases). Germline loops: CDR1 SGHNT, CDR2 YYREEE (reference sequence). This CDR3 has 15 residues. Trimming took 0 bases from V and 0 from J, leaving 9 bases between them. The CDR3 DNA sequence: TGTGCCAGCAGCTTGGCGGGGTTTTACCAAGAGACCCAGTACTTC. Encoded protein: CASSLAGFYQETQYF. The full variable domain, in which reference TRBV5-4 and TRBJ2-5 provide the parts outside the CDR3, is ETGVTQSPTHLIKTRGQQVTLRCSSQSGHNTVSWYQQALGQGPQFIFQYYREEENGRGNFPPRFSGLQFPNYSSELNVNALELDDSALYLCASSLAGFYQETQYFGPGTRLLVL.

J is TRBJ2-1 and V is TRBV5-6, with a weak D call TRBD2 (6 bases). Germline V lookup: CDR1 SGHDT, CDR2 YYEEEE. This CDR3 contains 13 residues. Trimming stripped 10 bases from V and 6 bases from J, with 17 bases between. CDR3 sequence: CASGRDSVNEQFF. The CDR3 DNA follows: TGTGCCTCAGGTAGGGACTCCGTCAATGAGCAGTTCTTC.

This clone was counted a few times. The chain uses TRBV4-1 and TRBJ2-7; unclear D gene. V was cut by 0 bases and J by 2 bases, with 11 bases left in between. From germline, CDR1 is MGHRA and CDR2 YSYEKL. The CDR3 consists of 15 residues. The CDR3 DNA reads as TGCGCCAGCAGCCAAGATGGCTTGCGTACCTACGAGCAGTACTTC. Encoded protein: CASSQDGLRTYEQYF.

This clone was seen a few times. The rearrangement links TRBV7-8 to TRBJ1-1; D is uncertain. Germline CDR1 reads SGHVS; CDR2 reads FQNEAQ. V shed 2 bases and J shed 0 bases, with 10 bases lying between them. This CDR3 is built from 15 residues. The CDR3 coding sequence is TGTGCCAGCAGCTTAATTGCAGACCTGAACACTGAAGCTTTCTTT. Its protein is CASSLIADLNTEAFF.

The chain combines TRBV28 with TRBJ2-7; the D gene is possibly TRBD1 (5 bases). The CDR3 contains 16 residues. The V end lost 5 bases, the J end lost 3 bases, and 20 bases lay between the germline ends. In germline, CDR1 is MDHEN, CDR2 SYDVKM. CDR3 bases: TGTGCCAGCAGTCCACCCAGAAACACAGGACGCTACGAGCAGTACTTC. It codes for CASSPPRNTGRYEQYF.

This clone turned up a few times. This sequence joins TRBV9 and TRBJ2-3; 9 bases are shared with TRBD1. The ends lost 3 bases at V and 1 base at J; junction bases unmatched: 12. CDR1 SGDLS and CDR2 YYNGEE come from the germline V gene. This CDR3 comprises 18 residues. CDR3 coding DNA: TGTGCCAGCAGCGCGCGACAGGGGGGAAGCCGACGCACAGATACGCAGTATTTT. Amino acids: CASSARQGGSRRTDTQYF. The complete variable domain, with remaining parts taken from reference TRBV9 and TRBJ2-3, reads DSGVTQTPKHLITATGQRVTLRCSPRSGDLSVYWYQQSLDQGLQFLIQYYNGEERAKGNILERFSAQQFPDLHSELNLSSLELGDSALYFCASSARQGGSRRTDTQYFGPGTRLTVL.

The gene calls are TRBV28 and TRBJ2-5; the D gene is possibly TRBD1 (5 bases). From germline, CDR1 is MDHEN and CDR2 SYDVKM. The CDR3 runs 13 residues. The V gene lost 3 bases and the J gene lost 4 bases, with 9 bases spanning the gap. The CDR3 spells CASSLQGSETQYF. The CDR3 nucleotides read TGTGCCAGCAGTTTGCAGGGATCAGAGACCCAGTACTTC.

This clone was seen a handful of times. The rearrangement uses TRBV5-1 and TRBJ2-7, with D maybe TRBD1 (5 bases). With 0 bases removed from V and 6 bases from J, the gap between germline ends came to 10 bases. The CDR3 contains 13 residues. The germline gives CDR1 SGHRS, CDR2 YFSETQ. The CDR3 protein is CASSLERQSEQYF. The CDR3 nucleotides are TGCGCCAGCAGCTTGGAAAGACAGTCCGAGCAGTACTTC.

This clone was seen only a few times. This sequence joins TRBV5-4 and TRBJ2-3; TRBD1 matches 8 bases. J lost 6 bases, V lost 4 bases, and 10 bases had no gene match. Germline CDR1 and CDR2: SGHNT and YYREEE (reference sequence). The CDR3 has 15 amino acids. CDR3 region: CASSRQGTPRDTQYF. CDR3 bases: TGTGCCAGCAGCCGACAGGGGACCCCTCGGGATACGCAGTATTTT.

The chain couples TRBV30 to TRBJ1-5; D possibly corresponds to TRBD1 (5 bases). There are 17 residues in the CDR3. Deletions cut 2 bases from V and 0 bases from J, with 17 bases between. The germline V gene has CDR1 GTSNPN and CDR2 SVGIG (reference sequence). CDR3 DNA sequence: TGTGCCTGGAGTTCCGCCCGGGGGACCTTTAGCAATCAGCCCCAGCATTTT. Translating it yields CAWSSARGTFSNQPQHF.

This clone turned up a few times. The V and J genes are TRBV11-3 and TRBJ2-1; D could derive from TRBD1 or TRBD2 (5 bases each). CDR3 length: 15 amino acids. Germline V gene lookup returns CDR1 SGHNT and CDR2 YENEEA. Trimming took off 5 bases at V and 9 bases at J, with 20 bases between the two ends. The CDR3: CASSATGTPRGEQFF. CDR3 coding DNA: TGTGCCAGCAGCGCCACCGGGACCCCCCGGGGTGAGCAGTTCTTC.

This clone was picked up a small number of times. The chain employs TRBV21-1 and TRBJ2-7; no DNA check was done on the table's D call, TRBD2. TRBV21-1 is assigned pseudogene status. The CDR3 runs to 15 residues. CDR3 nucleotides: TGTGCCAGCAGCAAAGGAGACGCGGAACCCTACGAGCAGTACTTC. Translating it yields CASSKGDAEPYEQYF.

This chain's CDR3 is CSVGGPNTEAFF. The CDR3 nucleotides are TGCAGCGTTGGGGGACCGAACACTGAAGCTTTCTTT. This chain connects TRBV29-1 to TRBJ1-1; a weak D match, TRBD1 (5 bases). V shed 4 bases and J shed 1 base, with 7 bases lying between them. The CDR3 extends over 12 amino acids. The germline V gene has CDR1 SQVTM and CDR2 ANQGSEA.

This clone was picked up a small number of times. The chain joins TRBV10-3 to TRBJ2-3; no clear D gene. CDR1 is ENHRY and CDR2 is SYGVKD in the germline V gene. This CDR3 region has 16 residues. Trimming cost V 0 bases and J 2 bases, with 12 bases left between them. The CDR3 DNA sequence: TGTGCCATCAGTGAGTCAGGAACCACCCCCACAGATACGCAGTATTTT. Translation gives CAISESGTTPTDTQYF.

This clone turned up a few times. V gene TRBV19 combines with J gene TRBJ2-7; 7 bases align to TRBD1. V gave up 5 bases and J gave up 7 bases; unmatched junction bases: 8. The CDR3 runs 13 residues. Per the germline V gene, CDR1 is LNHDA and CDR2 is SQIVND (reference sequence). The CDR3 region has the DNA TGTGCCAGTAGTCGGGACAGTTTGGGTGAGCAGTACTTC. It translates to CASSRDSLGEQYF.

The rearrangement joins TRBV18 to TRBJ2-1; 9 nucleotides line up with TRBD1. This CDR3 is built from 14 residues. Germline V gene data show CDR1 as KGHSH and CDR2 as LQKENI. V lost 10 bases to trimming and J lost 6 bases; unmatched junction nucleotides: 10. In DNA, the CDR3 is TGTGCCACCCAAGAGGACAGGGGCGGCAATGAGCAGTTCTTC. Protein product: CATQEDRGGNEQFF.

This clone was observed a few times. This CDR3 is CASSPGTAGRYEQYF. The CDR3 DNA sequence: TGTGCCAGCAGTCCAGGGACCGCCGGGCGTTACGAGCAGTACTTC. The rearrangement joins TRBV28 to TRBJ2-7; the D call may be TRBD1 or TRBD2 (5 bases each). Germline loops: CDR1 MDHEN, CDR2 SYDVKM. V lost 5 bases, J lost 4 bases, and 18 bases lay in between. The CDR3 length is 15 residues. The whole variable domain, remainder taken from reference TRBV28 and TRBJ2-7, is DVKVTQSSRYLVKRTGEKVFLECVQDMDHENMFWYRQDPGLGLRLIYFSYDVKMKEKGDIPEGYSVSREKKERFSLILESASTNQTSMYLCASSPGTAGRYEQYFGPGTRLTVT.

The chain employs TRBV7-9 and TRBJ1-2, with D unclear. The CDR3 covers 16 residues. V shed 5 bases and J shed 3 bases, with 19 bases lying between them. The germline V gene encodes CDR1 SEHNR and CDR2 FQNEAQ (reference sequence). The CDR3 sequence: CASSPKGWESHYGYTF. Here the CDR3 DNA reads TGTGCCAGCAGCCCGAAAGGTTGGGAATCCCACTATGGCTACACCTTC.

The genes are TRBV18 and TRBJ1-2, with D possibly being TRBD1 (5 bases). CDR3 size: 14 residues. V lost 0 bases and J lost 7, with 12 bases in between. Germline V gene data show CDR1 as KGHSH and CDR2 as LQKENI. The CDR3 DNA follows: TGTGCCAGCTCACCACCGTCTATCAGGGTTGGCTACACCTTC. This translates into CASSPPSIRVGYTF.